This T cell receptor (beta chain) was identified in a study of T cell repertoires in cytomegalovirus infection (dated by TCRdb to the late 2010s). Background on the whole study: The peptide stimulations were aimed at well-studied HLA-B-restricted epitopes as well as recently identified HLA-C-restricted CMV epitopes, whose presentation resists viral immunomodulation. The HLA type of each donor mattered for the analysis, because public TCR beta signatures pointed to carriage of CMV infection along with the matching HLA type.

General study outcomes and caveats: The ex vivo response was dominated by HLA-C-restricted CMV-specific TCR beta clonotypes, which also provided the single most frequent clonotype in two of eight donors. Carriers of CMV infection plus the relevant HLA type were discriminated by the cumulative frequency of public TCR beta family members in the study cohort and in an independent 352-donor cohort.

The treatment or condition label, read with the paper, signifies: in vitro stimulation with specific CMV peptide epitopes to enrich CMV-specific T cells. TCRdb records Illumina HiSeq 1500 as the sequencer. TCRdb took the public reads, trimmed them with fastp at Q25, ran MiXCR for clone calling and kept in-frame beta chains. Each record represents a unique CDR3 protein, reported with the most common genes and DNA among its rows. The sample yields approximately 340,000 distinct CDR3 sequences; 25% to 35% were counted once. The ten largest clonotypes hold around 19% of the sample. The germline V gene encodes CDR1 SGHTA and CDR2 FQGNSA. The CDR3 covers 16 residues, taking in both the cysteine and the phenylalanine. Of all the DNA, just the CDR3 is kept, 48 bases in frame from base 1. V lost 5 bases and J lost 2 bases, and the count of bases not matched to a germline gene is 10. This clonotype has only a few counts. The antigen this receptor binds is unknown. Base qualities were left out, and no much larger clone turns up one base away.

The clonotype was recovered from a human donor in good health (CMV status not recorded). Some clones in this sample may be carry-over from other donors' samples. Sample: cultured PBMCs, taken from culture after CMV antigen stimulation. The chain is encoded by TRBV7-2 joined to TRBJ2-3, and 7 junction bases match TRBD2. The bases read TGTGCCAGCAGCATTAACCCTAGCGGCTACACAGATACGCAGTATTTT. Its translation is CASSINPSGYTDTQYF.